These 25 T cell receptor beta chains originate from one sample sequenced in a study of molecular identifiers for immune sequencing clone quantification. TCRdb called the PCR reads again in MiXCR, with one record for every CDR3 protein. The sample lists over 600,000 distinct CDR3 sequences; around 20% were seen once. Sample: naive CD8+ T cells from blood, with Jurkat cell RNA spiked in. Subset specified: FACS-sorted CD8+CD4-CCR7+CD45RA+ naive T cells. These receptors were taken from a human donor in good health. Some libraries in this study had Jurkat cell RNA spiked in.

This clonotype showed up just a few times. This chain's CDR3 is CAISESSPNTQYF. For the CDR3, the DNA is TGTGCCATCAGTGAGTCATCACCAAATACGCAGTATTTT. V usage is TRBV10-3 and J usage is TRBJ2-3; no definite D call. CDR3 length equals 13 residues. Germline assignment: CDR1 ENHRY and CDR2 SYGVKD. The V gene lost 0 bases and the J gene lost 7 bases, with 8 bases spanning the gap.

This clonotype was seen repeatedly, ten times or more. The chain has TRBV12-3 or TRBV12-4 and TRBJ2-6; D gene ambiguous. V was pared by 7 bases and J by 0 bases, with 7 bases between. CDR3 length equals 14 residues. CDR3 loop: CASKGNSGANVLTF. The DNA of the CDR3 is TGTGCCAGCAAGGGAAACTCTGGGGCCAACGTCCTGACTTTC.

A word on this clonotype: This may be a read error, as it is one base from a much larger clone. V is TRBV6-1 and J is TRBJ1-3, with D perhaps matching TRBD1 (5 bases). Germline CDR1 MNHNS, CDR2 SASEGT. Trimming took off 4 bases at V and 8 bases at J, with 9 bases between the two ends. The CDR3 consists of 12 residues. The CDR3 loop is CASSGGTHTIYF. In DNA, the CDR3 is TGTGCCAGCAGTGGAGGGACCCACACCATATATTTT.

This clonotype was observed at least ten times. The chain couples TRBV7-9 to TRBJ2-2; D remains ambiguous. This CDR3 is built from 14 residues. Germline CDR1 is SEHNR and CDR2 is FQNEAQ (reference sequence). V lost 5 bases and J lost 1, with 8 bases in between. The CDR3 reads CASSPPVNTGELFF. In nucleotides, the CDR3 is TGTGCCAGCAGCCCGCCGGTGAACACCGGGGAGCTGTTTTTT.

This clonotype was observed at least ten times. The chain carries TRBV2 and TRBJ1-2; D perhaps matches TRBD1 (6 bases). This CDR3 has 15 amino acids. Germline V gives CDR1 SNHLY, CDR2 FYNNEI. Trimming stripped 2 bases from V and 1 base from J, with 11 bases between. The CDR3 spells CASSEMDSLNYGYTF. The CDR3 nucleotides are TGTGCCAGCAGTGAAATGGACAGCCTTAACTATGGCTACACCTTC. The variable domain in full, with the rest retrieved from reference TRBV2 and TRBJ1-2, is EPEVTQTPSHQVTQMGQEVILRCVPISNHLYFYWYRQILGQKVEFLVSFYNNEISEKSEIFDDQFSVERPDGSNFTLKIRSTKLEDSAMYFCASSEMDSLNYGYTFGSGTRLTVV.

Remarks on this clonotype: A much bigger clone sits one base away, suggesting this may be a read error. The gene calls are TRBV28 and TRBJ2-2; D ambiguous. Germline CDR1 MDHEN, CDR2 SYDVKM. V was cut by 8 bases and J by 5 bases, with 12 bases left in between. The CDR3 totals 13 residues. CDR3 nucleotide sequence: TGTGCCAGCGGACGGTTTCTGACCGGGGAGCTGTTTTTT. It translates to CASGRFLTGELFF.

CDR3: CASSLSQTSGDNEQFF. The CDR3 nucleotides are TGTGCCAGCAGCTTATCTCAGACTAGCGGGGACAATGAGCAGTTCTTC. This chain joins TRBV7-9 and TRBJ2-1, with 11 bases identical to TRBD2. The junction had 5 bases not matched to a gene; V was cut back by 2 bases and J by 5 bases. Germline CDR1 and CDR2: SEHNR and FQNEAQ (reference sequence). The CDR3 consists of 16 residues.

This clonotype is a singleton in its sample. V usage is TRBV19 and J usage is TRBJ2-1; tentatively, D is TRBD2 (5 bases). CDR1 is LNHDA, CDR2 SQIVND, per germline (reference sequence). The CDR3 consists of 15 residues. The ends were cut back, 9 bases at V and 2 bases at J, with 17 bases in the middle. In nucleotides, the CDR3 is TGTGCCAGCATGAGGACTTTCCTAACCTACAATGAGCAGTTCTTC. Translation: CASMRTFLTYNEQFF.

This clonotype was found many times. V and J are TRBV12-3 or TRBV12-4 and TRBJ1-2; D call uncertain. V was trimmed by 3 bases and J by 5 bases, leaving 10 bases between them. The CDR3 runs to 13 residues. CDR3 coding DNA: TGTGCCAGCAGTTTCGCTCTGAATTATGGCTACACCTTC. It translates to CASSFALNYGYTF.

The rearrangement links TRBV3-2 to TRBJ2-7; TRBD2, the D gene given by the table, was not confirmed from the DNA. TRBV3-2 is assigned pseudogene status. The CDR3 runs to 16 residues. CDR3 amino acids: CASSQNSARPPYEQYF. DNA of the CDR3: TGTGCCAGCAGCCAGAACTCTGCGAGGCCCCCCTACGAGCAGTACTTC.

This clonotype was observed a few times. V gene TRBV30 combines with J gene TRBJ2-2; D gene unclear. V was trimmed by 0 bases and J by 7 bases, leaving 9 bases between them. The CDR3 consists of 13 residues. Per germline, CDR1 GTSNPN and CDR2 SVGIG (reference sequence). As DNA, the CDR3 is TGTGCCTGGAGTGTTGTAGCCTTCGGGGAGCTGTTTTTT. It translates to CAWSVVAFGELFF.

This clonotype was detected only a few times. The chain is built from TRBV4-3 and TRBJ2-7; TRBD1 is a possible D gene (5 bases). The germline gives CDR1 LGHNA, CDR2 YSLEER. Trimming left V 0 bases short and J 0 bases short, with 12 bases between. The CDR3 is 16 amino acids. The CDR3 reads CASSQDFTGNSYEQYF. The CDR3 DNA is TGCGCCAGCAGCCAAGATTTCACAGGAAACTCCTACGAGCAGTACTTC.

The chain uses TRBV28 and TRBJ1-2; possibly TRBD1 for D (6 bases). The CDR3 contains 13 residues. Germline-derived CDR1 and CDR2 are MDHEN and SYDVKM. Trimming removed 7 bases from V and 5 bases from J, with 14 bases in between. The CDR3 sequence is CASTGQPIYGYTF. The CDR3 DNA follows: TGTGCCAGCACCGGACAGCCAATATATGGCTACACCTTC.

With regard to this clonotype: A read error may be the cause here, since a much bigger clone is one base away. The chain joins TRBV20-1 to TRBJ1-1; D remains ambiguous. Trimming removed 5 bases at V and 3 bases at J, with 10 bases between. This CDR3 comprises 12 residues. Germline V gene sequence: CDR1 DFQATT, CDR2 SNEGSKA (reference sequence). Here the CDR3 DNA reads TGCAGTGCTGATGAAGAGGACACTGAAGCTTTCTTT. Residues: CSADEEDTEAFF.

This clonotype has more than one count but fewer than ten. The chain couples TRBV5-1 to TRBJ2-5, with TRBD2 identical over 15 bases. The CDR3 consists of 20 residues. Germline V CDR1 and CDR2: SGHRS, YFSETQ. Germline trimming cut 0 bases from V and 1 base from J; bases unmatched to any gene: 10. CDR3 sequence (DNA): TGCGCCAGCAGCTTGGTGGGACTAGCGGGAGGCCACGGGGTCCAAGAGACCCAGTACTTC. Protein sequence: CASSLVGLAGGHGVQETQYF. Full variable domain (remainder filled in from reference TRBV5-1 and TRBJ2-5): KAGVTQTPRYLIKTRGQQVTLSCSPISGHRSVSWYQQTPGQGLQFLFEYFSETQRNKGNFPGRFSGRQFSNSRSEMNVSTLELGDSALYLCASSLVGLAGGHGVQETQYFGPGTRLLVL.

This clonotype has more than one count but fewer than ten. The gene calls are TRBV5-1 and TRBJ2-1; 7 nucleotides agree with TRBD2. This CDR3 has 15 residues. Trimming at V came to 0 bases and at J to 2 bases, leaving 2 bases not matched to a gene. The germline V gene has CDR1 SGHRS and CDR2 YFSETQ. CDR3 DNA: TGCGCCAGCAGCTTGGGCGGGACTACCTACAATGAGCAGTTCTTC. Residues: CASSLGGTTYNEQFF.

This clonotype was counted at least ten times. The V call is TRBV6-6, the J call TRBJ2-3; tentatively, D is TRBD2 (5 bases). V was trimmed by 2 bases and J by 2 bases, leaving 14 bases between them. The V gene's germline CDR1 is MNHNY and CDR2 SVGAGI (reference sequence). The CDR3 covers 16 residues. The CDR3 sequence: CASSYLPRESTDTQYF. The CDR3 DNA reads TGTGCCAGCAGTTACCTCCCGAGGGAATCCACAGATACGCAGTATTTT.

The sample holds many counts of this clonotype. The chain has TRBV4-2 and TRBJ1-1, with 8 bases aligning to TRBD1. This CDR3 is 16 amino acids long. V dropped 0 bases and J dropped 4; count of bases not matched to a gene: 7. Germline-derived CDR1 and CDR2 are LGHNA and YNFKEQ. CDR3 residues: CASSQDARQGITEAFF. In DNA form, the CDR3 reads TGTGCCAGCAGCCAAGATGCGCGACAGGGGATCACTGAAGCTTTCTTT.

This clonotype was seen more than once but under ten times. V is TRBV4-1 and J is TRBJ2-1; D is undetermined. Germline assignment: CDR1 MGHRA and CDR2 YSYEKL. The CDR3 extends over 14 amino acids. V lost 0 bases and J 8 bases, leaving 11 bases between the germline ends. The DNA of the CDR3 is TGCGCCAGCAGCCAAGATCCTGGGCCCGATGAGCAGTTCTTC. The encoded protein is CASSQDPGPDEQFF.

This clonotype has ten or more counts. The J gene is TRBJ1-2, the V gene TRBV6-5, with no clear D. The ends were cut back, 6 bases at V and 6 bases at J, with 17 bases in the middle. The CDR3 has 14 residues. The germline CDR1 and CDR2 sequences are MNHEY and SVGAGI. For the CDR3, the DNA is TGTGCCAGCAGCCGTGCACCCGTTCACAATGGCTACACCTTC. Amino acid sequence: CASSRAPVHNGYTF.

The chain combines TRBV27 with TRBJ2-7, with D possibly matching TRBD2 (7 bases). The V and J ends lost 6 bases and 0 bases respectively, with 12 bases between them. From germline, CDR1 is MNHEY and CDR2 SMNVEV (reference sequence). The CDR3 runs 14 residues. The CDR3 DNA reads as TGTGCCAGCAGAAGGGGGGGGGTCTCCTACGAGCAGTACTTC. Translating gives CASRRGGVSYEQYF.

Many counts were recorded for this clonotype. The chain combines TRBV3-1 with TRBJ2-3, with 12 bases identical to TRBD2. CDR1 is LGHDT, CDR2 YNNKEL, per germline (reference sequence). The CDR3 runs 15 residues. The trim removed 6 bases at V and 4 bases at J, leaving 5 bases unmatched. The CDR3 here is CASSPSGGASDTQYF. The CDR3 coding sequence is TGTGCCAGCAGTCCTAGCGGGGGGGCCTCAGATACGCAGTATTTT.

This clonotype showed up many times. V usage is TRBV12-3 or TRBV12-4 and J usage is TRBJ2-5; TRBD2 is a possible D gene (5 bases). V lost 6 bases and J lost 3, with 14 bases in between. This CDR3 is 14 amino acids long. The CDR3 here is CASRPPTAEETQYF. The CDR3 DNA follows: TGTGCCAGCAGGCCTCCCACAGCGGAAGAGACCCAGTACTTC.

This clonotype was detected ten times or more. This chain's CDR3 is CASSFGSYGSSYEQYF. In DNA form, the CDR3 reads TGTGCCAGCAGTTTCGGCTCCTATGGAAGCTCCTACGAGCAGTACTTC. This chain joins TRBV28 and TRBJ2-7; D ambiguous. Trimming pared 3 bases from V and 0 bases from J, leaving 15 bases between. Germline V CDR1 and CDR2: MDHEN, SYDVKM. The CDR3 runs 16 residues.

The V call is TRBV28, the J call TRBJ2-5; 9 positions agree with TRBD1. After removal of 5 bases from V and 1 base from J, the junction contained 8 bases not matched to a gene. The V gene's germline CDR1 is MDHEN and CDR2 SYDVKM. This CDR3 contains 16 residues. CDR3 DNA: TGTGCCAGCAGTCTAGGAGACAGGGGGTTCCAAGAGACCCAGTACTTC. This gives the protein CASSLGDRGFQETQYF.